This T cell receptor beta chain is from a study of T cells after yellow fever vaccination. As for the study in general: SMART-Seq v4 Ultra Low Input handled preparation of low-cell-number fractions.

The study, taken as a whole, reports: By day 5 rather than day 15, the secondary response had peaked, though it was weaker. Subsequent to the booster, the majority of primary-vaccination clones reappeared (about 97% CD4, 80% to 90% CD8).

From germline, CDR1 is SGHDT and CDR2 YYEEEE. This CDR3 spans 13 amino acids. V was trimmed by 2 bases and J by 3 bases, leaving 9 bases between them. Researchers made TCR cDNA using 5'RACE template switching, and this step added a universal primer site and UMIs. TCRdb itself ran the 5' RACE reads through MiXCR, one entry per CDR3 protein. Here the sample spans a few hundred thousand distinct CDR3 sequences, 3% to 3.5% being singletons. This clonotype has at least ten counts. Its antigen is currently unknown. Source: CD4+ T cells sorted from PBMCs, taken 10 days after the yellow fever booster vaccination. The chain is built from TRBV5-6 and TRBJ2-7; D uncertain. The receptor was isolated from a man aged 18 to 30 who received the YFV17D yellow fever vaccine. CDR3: CASSFFQLYEQYF. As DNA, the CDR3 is TGTGCCAGCAGCTTCTTTCAGCTCTACGAGCAGTACTTC.